This TCR beta chain was obtained from a study of blood T cell repertoires in COVID-19. CDR3 length equals 17 residues. Trimming at V came to 2 bases and at J to 4 bases, leaving 13 bases not matched to a gene. Germline values: CDR1 SGHAT, CDR2 FQNNGV. In the original processing: Amplified reference gene primers provided the basis for estimating nucleated cell counts. Assay: immunoSEQ multiplex PCR; the TCRdb copy retains only in-frame clones and omits some. V and J calls and clone size come straight from that table; D and trimming were deduced from the DNA. The data show 180,000 or so clones, about 87% seen once.

The J gene is TRBJ1-2, the V gene TRBV11-2, with TRBD1 matching over 7 bases. The sequence was obtained from a man aged 18 to 30 with active or convalescent COVID-19. The sequenced material came from peripheral blood. The CDR3 DNA sequence: TGTGCCAGCAGCTTAAGTCCCCTCAGGGGGAACGTCTATGGCTACACCTTC. This sequence encodes CASSLSPLRGNVYGYTF.